The sequence of this TCR beta chain was determined in a study of CD8+CD57+ T cells in acquired aplastic anemia. Profiles of TCR beta VDJ and CDR3 were generated from a genomic DNA template. One entry per CDR3 protein, called by TCRdb with MiXCR from the reads. The profile shows about 160,000 distinct CDR3 sequences, 35% to 55% of them singletons. This clonotype has a handful of counts. Its antigen is not identified. This CDR3 has 15 amino acids. CDR1 and CDR2 (germline): LNHDA, SQIVND (reference sequence). V was clipped by 5 bases and J by 2 bases; unmatched bases: 3. Whole-study results and caveats: Patients and controls shared just under 30 CD8+ CDR3 sequences.

The chain employs TRBV19 and TRBJ1-6, with TRBD1 identical over 7 bases. Input material: sorted CD4+, CD8+, or CD8+CD57+ T cells (not recorded which) from PBMCs. This TCR derives from a human donor in good health. The CDR3, as DNA: TGTGCCAGTAGTCCAGGGGGTGCCTATAATTCACCCCTCCACTTT. Encoded protein: CASSPGGAYNSPLHF.